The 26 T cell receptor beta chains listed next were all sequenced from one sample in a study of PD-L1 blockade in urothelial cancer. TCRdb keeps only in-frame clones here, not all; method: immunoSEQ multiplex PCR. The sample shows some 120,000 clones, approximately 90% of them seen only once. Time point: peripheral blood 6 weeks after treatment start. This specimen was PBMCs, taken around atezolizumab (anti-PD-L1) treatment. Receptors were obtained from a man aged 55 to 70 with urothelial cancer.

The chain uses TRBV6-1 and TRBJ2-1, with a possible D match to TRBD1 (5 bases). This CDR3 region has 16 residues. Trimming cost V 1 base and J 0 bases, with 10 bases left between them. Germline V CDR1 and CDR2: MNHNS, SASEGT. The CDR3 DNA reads TGTGCCAGCAGTGAAGTCGGACACAGCTCCTACAATGAGCAGTTCTTC. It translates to CASSEVGHSSYNEQFF.

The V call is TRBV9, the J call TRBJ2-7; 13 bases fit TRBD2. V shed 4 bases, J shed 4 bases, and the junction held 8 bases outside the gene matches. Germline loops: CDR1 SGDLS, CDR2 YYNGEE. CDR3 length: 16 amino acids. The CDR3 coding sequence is TGTGCCAGCAGCCCATGGACTAGCGGGAGAAGATACGAGCAGTACTTC. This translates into CASSPWTSGRRYEQYF.

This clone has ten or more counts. The CDR3 loop is CASSQSVSEIKETQYF. The CDR3 region has the DNA TGTGCCAGCAGTCAGAGCGTGTCTGAAATCAAAGAGACCCAGTACTTC. The rearrangement links TRBV27 to TRBJ2-5; D gene unclear. This CDR3 has 16 residues. Trimming stripped 5 bases from V and 3 bases from J, with 19 bases between. Per the germline V gene, CDR1 is MNHEY and CDR2 is SMNVEV (reference sequence).

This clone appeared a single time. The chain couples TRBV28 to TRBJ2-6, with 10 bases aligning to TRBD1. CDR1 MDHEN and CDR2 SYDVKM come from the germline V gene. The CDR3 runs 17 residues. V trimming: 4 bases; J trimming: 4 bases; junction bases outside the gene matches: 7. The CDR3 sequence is CASSSGTGVDGANVLTF. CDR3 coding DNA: TGTGCCAGCAGTTCGGGGACAGGGGTCGACGGGGCCAACGTCCTGACTTTC. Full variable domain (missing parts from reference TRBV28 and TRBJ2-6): DVKVTQSSRYLVKRTGEKVFLECVQDMDHENMFWYRQDPGLGLRLIYFSYDVKMKEKGDIPEGYSVSREKKERFSLILESASTNQTSMYLCASSSGTGVDGANVLTFGAGSRLTVL.

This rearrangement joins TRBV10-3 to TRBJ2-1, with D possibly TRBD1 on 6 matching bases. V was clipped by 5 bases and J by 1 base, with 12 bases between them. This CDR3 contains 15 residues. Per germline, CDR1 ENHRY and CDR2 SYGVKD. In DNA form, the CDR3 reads TGTGCCATCAGTCCTACAACAGGGTCCTACAATGAGCAGTTCTTC. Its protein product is CAISPTTGSYNEQFF.

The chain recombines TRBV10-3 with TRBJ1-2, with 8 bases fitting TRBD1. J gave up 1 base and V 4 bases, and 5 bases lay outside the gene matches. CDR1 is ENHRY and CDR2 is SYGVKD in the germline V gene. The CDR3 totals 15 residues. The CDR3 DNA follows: TGTGCCATCAGTGTGGGACAGGACGTTAACTATGGCTACACCTTC. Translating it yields CAISVGQDVNYGYTF.

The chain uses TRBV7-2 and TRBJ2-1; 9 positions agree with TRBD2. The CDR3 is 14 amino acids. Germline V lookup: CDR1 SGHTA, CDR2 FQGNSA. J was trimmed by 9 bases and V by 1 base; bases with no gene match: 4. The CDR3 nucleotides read TGTGCCAGCAGCTTAGTGGGGCGGGGGGGTGAGCAGTTCTTC. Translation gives CASSLVGRGGEQFF.

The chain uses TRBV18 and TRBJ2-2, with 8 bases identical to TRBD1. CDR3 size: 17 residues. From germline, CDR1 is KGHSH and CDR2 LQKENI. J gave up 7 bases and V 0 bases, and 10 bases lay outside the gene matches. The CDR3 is CASSPPDRGPNIGELFF. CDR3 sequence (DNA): TGTGCCAGCTCACCACCTGACAGGGGCCCTAATATCGGGGAGCTGTTTTTT.

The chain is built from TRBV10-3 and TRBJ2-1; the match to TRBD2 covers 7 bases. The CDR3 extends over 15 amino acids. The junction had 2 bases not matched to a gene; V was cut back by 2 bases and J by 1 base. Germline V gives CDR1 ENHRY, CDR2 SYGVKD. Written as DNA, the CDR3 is TGTGCCATCAGTGAGGGGGGGGGTTCCTACAATGAGCAGTTCTTC. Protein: CAISEGGGSYNEQFF.

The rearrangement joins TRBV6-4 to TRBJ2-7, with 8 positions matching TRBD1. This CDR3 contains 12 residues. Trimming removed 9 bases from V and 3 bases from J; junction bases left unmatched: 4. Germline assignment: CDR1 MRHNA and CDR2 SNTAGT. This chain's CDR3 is CARDRELYEQYF. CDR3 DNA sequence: TGTGCCAGGGACAGGGAGCTCTACGAGCAGTACTTC.

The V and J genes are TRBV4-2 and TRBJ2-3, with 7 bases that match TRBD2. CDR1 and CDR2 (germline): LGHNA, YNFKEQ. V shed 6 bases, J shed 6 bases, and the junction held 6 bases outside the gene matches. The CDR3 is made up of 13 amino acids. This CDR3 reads CASSSPGGDTQYF. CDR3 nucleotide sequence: TGTGCCAGCAGTTCTCCCGGGGGGGATACGCAGTATTTT.

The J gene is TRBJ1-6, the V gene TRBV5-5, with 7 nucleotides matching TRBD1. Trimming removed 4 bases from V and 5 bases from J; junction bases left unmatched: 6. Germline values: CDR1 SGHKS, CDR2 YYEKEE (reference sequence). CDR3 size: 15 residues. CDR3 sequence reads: CASSTVQGNNSPLHF. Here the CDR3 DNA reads TGTGCCAGCAGCACGGTACAGGGGAATAATTCACCCCTCCACTTT.

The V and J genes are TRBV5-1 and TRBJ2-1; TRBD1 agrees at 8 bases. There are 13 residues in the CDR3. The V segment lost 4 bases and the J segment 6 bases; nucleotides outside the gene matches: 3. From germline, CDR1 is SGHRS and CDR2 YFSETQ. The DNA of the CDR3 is TGCGCCAGCAGCAAGGACAGGGTCAATGAGCAGTTCTTC. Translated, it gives CASSKDRVNEQFF.

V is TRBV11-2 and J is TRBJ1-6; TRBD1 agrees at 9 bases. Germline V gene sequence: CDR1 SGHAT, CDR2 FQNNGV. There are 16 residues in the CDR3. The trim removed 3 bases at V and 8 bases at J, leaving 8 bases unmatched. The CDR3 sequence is CASSFQPGQGYSPLHF. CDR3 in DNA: TGTGCCAGCAGCTTCCAACCGGGACAGGGTTATTCACCCCTCCACTTT.

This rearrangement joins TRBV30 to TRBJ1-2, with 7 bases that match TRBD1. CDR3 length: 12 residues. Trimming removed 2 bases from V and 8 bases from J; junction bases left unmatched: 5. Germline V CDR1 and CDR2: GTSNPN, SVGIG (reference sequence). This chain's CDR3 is CAWSPQGWGYTF. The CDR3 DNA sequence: TGTGCCTGGAGTCCACAGGGGTGGGGCTACACCTTC.

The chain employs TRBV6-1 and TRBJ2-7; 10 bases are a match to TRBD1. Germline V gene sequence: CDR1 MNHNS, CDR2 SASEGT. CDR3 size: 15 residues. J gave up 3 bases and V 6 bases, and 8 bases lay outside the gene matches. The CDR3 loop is CASRTHRDRGYEQYF. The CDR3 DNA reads TGTGCCAGCAGAACCCACCGGGACAGGGGCTACGAGCAGTACTTC.

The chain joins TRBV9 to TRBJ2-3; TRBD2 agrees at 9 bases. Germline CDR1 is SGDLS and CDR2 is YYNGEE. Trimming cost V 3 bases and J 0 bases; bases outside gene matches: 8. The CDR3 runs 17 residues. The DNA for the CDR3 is TGTGCCAGCAGCGCTGGACTAGCGTCCCCTAGCACAGATACGCAGTATTTT. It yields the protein CASSAGLASPSTDTQYF.

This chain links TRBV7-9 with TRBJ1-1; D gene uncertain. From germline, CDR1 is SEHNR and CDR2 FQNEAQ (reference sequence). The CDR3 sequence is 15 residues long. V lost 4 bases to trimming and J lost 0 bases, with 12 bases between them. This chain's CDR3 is CASSSLQVLNTEAFF. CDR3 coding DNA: TGTGCCAGCAGCTCCCTCCAGGTTTTGAACACTGAAGCTTTCTTT.

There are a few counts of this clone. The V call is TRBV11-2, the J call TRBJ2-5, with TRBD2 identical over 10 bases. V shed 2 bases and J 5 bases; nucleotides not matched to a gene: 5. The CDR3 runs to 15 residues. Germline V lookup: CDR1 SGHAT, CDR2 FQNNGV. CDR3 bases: TGTGCCAGCAGCTTATTGAGCGGGGGGGATGAGACCCAGTACTTC. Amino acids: CASSLLSGGDETQYF.

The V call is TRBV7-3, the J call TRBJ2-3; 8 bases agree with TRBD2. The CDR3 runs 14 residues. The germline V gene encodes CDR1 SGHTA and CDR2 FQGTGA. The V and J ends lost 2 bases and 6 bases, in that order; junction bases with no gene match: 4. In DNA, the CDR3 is TGTGCCAGCAGCTTATTAGCGGGAACTGATACGCAGTATTTT. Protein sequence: CASSLLAGTDTQYF.

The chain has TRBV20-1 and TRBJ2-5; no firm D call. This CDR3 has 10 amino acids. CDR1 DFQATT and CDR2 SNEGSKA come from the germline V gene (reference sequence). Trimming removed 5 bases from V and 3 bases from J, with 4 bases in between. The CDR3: CSAFEETQYF. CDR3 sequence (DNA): TGCAGTGCTTTCGAAGAGACCCAGTACTTC.

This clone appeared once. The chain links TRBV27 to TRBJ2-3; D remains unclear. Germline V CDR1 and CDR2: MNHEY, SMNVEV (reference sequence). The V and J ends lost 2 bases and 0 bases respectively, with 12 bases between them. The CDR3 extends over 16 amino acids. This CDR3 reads CASSLMGIQSTDTQYF. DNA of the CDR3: TGTGCCAGCAGTTTAATGGGCATTCAGAGCACAGATACGCAGTATTTT.

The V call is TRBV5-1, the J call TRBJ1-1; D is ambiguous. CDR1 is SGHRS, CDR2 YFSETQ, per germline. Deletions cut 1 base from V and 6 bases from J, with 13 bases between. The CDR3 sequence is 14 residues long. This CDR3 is CASSLSVRVAEAFF. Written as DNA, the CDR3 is TGCGCCAGCAGCTTGAGCGTCCGGGTGGCTGAAGCTTTCTTT.

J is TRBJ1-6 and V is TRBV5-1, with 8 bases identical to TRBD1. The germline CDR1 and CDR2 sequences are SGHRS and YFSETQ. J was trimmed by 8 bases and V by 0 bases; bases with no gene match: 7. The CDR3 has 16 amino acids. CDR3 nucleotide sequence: TGCGCCAGCAGCTTGGGGACCGGGACAGGAGATTCACCCCTCCACTTT. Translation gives CASSLGTGTGDSPLHF.

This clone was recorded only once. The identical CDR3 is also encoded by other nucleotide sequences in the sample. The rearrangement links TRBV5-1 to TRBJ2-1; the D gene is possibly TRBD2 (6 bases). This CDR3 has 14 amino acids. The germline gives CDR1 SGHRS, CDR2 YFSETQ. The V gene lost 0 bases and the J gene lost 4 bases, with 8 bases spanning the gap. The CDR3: CASSLGTTYNEQFF. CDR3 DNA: TGCGCCAGCAGCTTGGGGACTACGTACAATGAGCAGTTCTTC.

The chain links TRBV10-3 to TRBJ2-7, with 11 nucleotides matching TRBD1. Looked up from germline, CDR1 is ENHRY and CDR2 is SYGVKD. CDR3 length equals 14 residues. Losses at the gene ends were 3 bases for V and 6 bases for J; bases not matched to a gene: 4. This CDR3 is CAISDAGTGGEQYF. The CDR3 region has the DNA TGTGCCATCAGTGACGCCGGGACAGGGGGCGAGCAGTACTTC.